This T cell receptor (beta chain) stems from a study of shared clonotypes between healthy human individuals. The study's findings and limits: Naive CD4 clonotypes overlapped across a handful of donors at roughly 5%. The authors sampled blood alone, and tissue repertoires likely differ.

Note on this clone: Its cognate antigen is unknown.

TCRdb's table, derived via immunoSEQ multiplex PCR, lists solely in-frame clones and lacks some. The sample gives more than 1,200,000 clones, approximately 98.5% of which show up once; approximately 0.38% is in the top ten. Germline CDR1 reads SGHNT; CDR2 reads YENEEA. This CDR3 is built from 12 residues. Trimming took off 5 bases at V and 7 bases at J, with 12 bases between the two ends. The sequencing input was naive CD4+ T cells sorted from blood. Subset of the sample: CD45RA+ positively selected. V is TRBV11-3 and J is TRBJ2-7; the D gene could be TRBD1 or TRBD2 (5 bases each). This TCR was recovered from a man aged 25-45 years in good health. CDR3 region: CASSQVGEEQYF. In DNA form, the CDR3 reads TGTGCCAGCAGCCAGGTGGGGGAGGAGCAGTACTTC. Complete variable domain (other parts from reference TRBV11-3 and TRBJ2-7): EAGVVQSPRYKIIEKKQPVAFWCNPISGHNTLYWYLQNLGQGPELLIRYENEEAVDDSQLPKDRFSAERLKGVDSTLKIQPAELGDSAVYLCASSQVGEEQYFGPGTRLTVT.